These 18 T cell receptor beta chains came from one sample sequenced in a study of blood T cell repertoires in COVID-19. The protocol was immunoSEQ multiplex PCR, while the TCRdb copy is restricted to in-frame clones and leaves out a portion. The sample contains some 15,000 clones, around 88% of which appear only once. Source material: peripheral blood. All receptors come from a human donor in a cohort sampled during active COVID-19.

The J gene is TRBJ2-1, the V gene TRBV11-2, with 8 nucleotides matching TRBD2. With V trimmed by 1 base and J by 3 bases, 5 bases remained unmatched. This CDR3 has 16 amino acids. Germline lookup yields CDR1 SGHAT and CDR2 FQNNGV. The CDR3 is CASSLGYRGGYNEQFF. CDR3 DNA: TGTGCCAGCAGCTTAGGTTACCGGGGGGGCTACAATGAGCAGTTCTTC.

The CDR3 DNA sequence: TGTGCCAGCTCACTCAGACAGGGGGAGGATGGCTACACCTTC. It is translated as CASSLRQGEDGYTF. The chain recombines TRBV18 with TRBJ1-2; 9 bases fit TRBD1. J lost 6 bases, V lost 4 bases, and 6 bases had no gene match. CDR3 size: 14 residues. The germline CDR1 and CDR2 sequences are KGHSH and LQKENI.

In DNA form, the CDR3 reads TGTGCCAGCGGATCCTTAGGGGGCGCTTCCTTTGAAAAACTGTTTTTT. Translation: CASGSLGGASFEKLFF. This rearrangement joins TRBV27 to TRBJ1-4; TRBD1 aligns across 7 bases. The CDR3 is made up of 16 amino acids. CDR1 and CDR2 (germline): MNHEY, SMNVEV (reference sequence). J was trimmed by 7 bases and V by 8 bases; bases with no gene match: 16.

This chain connects TRBV5-4 to TRBJ2-2, with a possible D match to TRBD2 (5 bases). The CDR3 is 14 residues long. Between the trimmed V and J ends, which lost 4 bases and 1 base, there was a span of 8 bases. Germline CDR1 is SGHNT and CDR2 is YYREEE (reference sequence). The CDR3 protein is CASSLAGNTGELFF. Here the CDR3 DNA reads TGTGCCAGCAGCCTAGCTGGGAACACCGGGGAGCTGTTTTTT.

The gene calls are TRBV6-5 and TRBJ1-2; no firm D call. The ends were cut back, 5 bases at V and 5 bases at J, with 9 bases in the middle. This CDR3 has 12 amino acids. Germline CDR1 reads MNHEY; CDR2 reads SVGAGI. The DNA of the CDR3 is TGTGCCAGCAGTCCCGGTGGTTATGGCTACACCTTC. This encodes CASSPGGYGYTF.

The chain joins TRBV24-1 to TRBJ2-2, with 11 bases that match TRBD1. V lost 3 bases, J lost 7 bases, and 6 bases stayed unmatched. Germline V gives CDR1 KGHDR, CDR2 SFDVKD. This CDR3 is 16 amino acids long. The CDR3 DNA is TGTGCCACCAGTGATCCCGGGACAGGGGGGCTCGGGGAGCTGTTTTTT. Protein product: CATSDPGTGGLGELFF.

The chain uses TRBV7-6 and TRBJ2-3, with a possible D match to TRBD2 (6 bases). Per the germline V gene, CDR1 is SGHVS and CDR2 is FNYEAQ. Trimming took 9 bases from V and 0 from J, leaving 22 bases between them. The CDR3 extends over 17 amino acids. CDR3 sequence (DNA): TGTGCCAGTACTGGGGGGTTAGCGGACTCTAGCACAGATACGCAGTATTTT. It translates to CASTGGLADSSTDTQYF.

This clone was counted between two and nine times. The V gene is TRBV7-3, the J gene TRBJ2-7; 10 nucleotides line up with TRBD2. Unmatched junction bases numbered 1, after V lost 5 bases and J lost 3 bases. The CDR3 is 13 amino acids. Germline V lookup: CDR1 SGHTA, CDR2 FQGTGA. The CDR3 spells CASSPSGSYEQYF. The DNA of the CDR3 is TGTGCCAGCAGCCCTAGCGGGAGCTACGAGCAGTACTTC.

The V gene is TRBV27, the J gene TRBJ1-2; 12 bases match TRBD1. Germline lookup yields CDR1 MNHEY and CDR2 SMNVEV (reference sequence). CDR3 length equals 19 residues. V shed 2 bases and J 2 bases; nucleotides not matched to a gene: 12. The DNA of the CDR3 is TGTGCCAGCAGTTTAACAACTCCGGGACAGGGGGCCAAGAACTATGGCTACACCTTC. Encoded protein: CASSLTTPGQGAKNYGYTF.

The chain couples TRBV7-2 to TRBJ1-5, with D perhaps matching TRBD1 (6 bases). The CDR3 runs 14 residues. Trimming removed 4 bases at V and 4 bases at J, with 11 bases between. In germline, CDR1 is SGHTA, CDR2 FQGNSA. CDR3 loop: CASSSTGPNQPQHF. The CDR3 DNA is TGTGCCAGCAGCTCGACAGGACCGAATCAGCCCCAGCATTTT.

The chain uses TRBV7-3 and TRBJ2-3; 9 nucleotides align to TRBD2. CDR3 length: 14 residues. The J segment lost 3 bases and the V segment lost 2 bases, leaving 0 bases of the junction unmatched. The germline CDR1 and CDR2 sequences are SGHTA and FQGTGA. CDR3 in DNA: TGTGCCAGCAGCTTAGCGGGGGGGACAGATACGCAGTATTTT. Translating it yields CASSLAGGTDTQYF.

This chain connects TRBV6-5 to TRBJ2-7; 8 nucleotides agree with TRBD2. CDR3 size: 15 residues. V lost 6 bases to trimming and J lost 2 bases; unmatched junction nucleotides: 9. Germline CDR1 reads MNHEY; CDR2 reads SVGAGI. The DNA for the CDR3 is TGTGCCAGCAGGAAAACGGGACTAGGACCCTACGAGCAGTACTTC. This codes for CASRKTGLGPYEQYF.

The rearrangement joins TRBV19 to TRBJ1-3; D is unclear. The germline gives CDR1 LNHDA, CDR2 SQIVND (reference sequence). Trimming cost V 3 bases and J 0 bases, with 3 bases left between them. The CDR3 extends over 13 amino acids. CDR3 nucleotides: TGTGCCAGTAGTATCAACTCTGGAAACACCATATATTTT. Residues: CASSINSGNTIYF.

The CDR3 spells CSVDLTSNEQFF. The CDR3, as DNA: TGCAGCGTCGATCTGACTAGCAATGAGCAGTTCTTC. The gene calls are TRBV29-1 and TRBJ2-1, with D tentatively TRBD2 (6 bases). This CDR3 has 12 amino acids. Germline lookup yields CDR1 SQVTM and CDR2 ANQGSEA. Trimming took 6 bases from V and 6 from J, leaving 12 bases between them.

The chain carries TRBV3-1 (or the pseudogene TRBV3-2) and TRBJ2-7; tentative D call: TRBD1 (6 bases). The CDR3 has 13 residues. The V gene's germline CDR1 is LGHDT and CDR2 YNNKEL (reference sequence). V was pared by 6 bases and J by 2 bases, with 11 bases between. CDR3 coding DNA: TGTGCCAGCAGTGGGGACACCACCTACGAGCAGTACTTC. Translation: CASSGDTTYEQYF.

This chain links TRBV2 with TRBJ1-5; 7 bases align to TRBD1. The CDR3 consists of 19 residues. CDR1 is SNHLY, CDR2 FYNNEI, per germline. J lost 3 bases, V lost 4 bases, and 18 bases had no gene match. CDR3 sequence reads: CASSALPTDRDSLNQPQHF. The CDR3 bases are TGTGCCAGCAGTGCCCTCCCCACCGACAGGGACTCTCTCAATCAGCCCCAGCATTTT.

The V gene is TRBV4-1, the J gene TRBJ2-5, with 7 positions matching TRBD2. Germline CDR1 reads MGHRA; CDR2 reads YSYEKL. After removal of 0 bases from V and 7 bases from J, the junction contained 8 bases not matched to a gene. The CDR3 is 15 amino acids. Here the CDR3 DNA reads TGCGCCAGCAGCCAAGACCAGGCGGGGGAGGCGACCCAGTACTTC. Its translation: CASSQDQAGEATQYF.

The chain carries TRBV2 and TRBJ2-1; 7 bases align to TRBD2. The CDR3 has 13 residues. Germline V gene sequence: CDR1 SNHLY, CDR2 FYNNEI. Trimming removed 11 bases from V and 8 bases from J; junction bases left unmatched: 12. CDR3 nucleotide sequence: TGTGCCTATAACCCCGGGGGGACGGATGAGCAGTTCTTC. It codes for CAYNPGGTDEQFF.